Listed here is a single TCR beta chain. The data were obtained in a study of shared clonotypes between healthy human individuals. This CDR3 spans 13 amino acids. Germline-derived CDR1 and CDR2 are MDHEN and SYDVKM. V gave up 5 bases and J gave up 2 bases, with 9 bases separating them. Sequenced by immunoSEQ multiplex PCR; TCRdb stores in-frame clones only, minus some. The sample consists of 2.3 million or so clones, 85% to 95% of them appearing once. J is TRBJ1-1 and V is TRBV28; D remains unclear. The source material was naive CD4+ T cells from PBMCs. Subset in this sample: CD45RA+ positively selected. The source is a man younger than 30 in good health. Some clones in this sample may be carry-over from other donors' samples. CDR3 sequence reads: CASSPQVNTEAFF. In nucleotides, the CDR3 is TGTGCCAGCAGTCCCCAGGTTAACACTGAAGCTTTCTTT. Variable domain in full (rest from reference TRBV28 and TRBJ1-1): DVKVTQSSRYLVKRTGEKVFLECVQDMDHENMFWYRQDPGLGLRLIYFSYDVKMKEKGDIPEGYSVSREKKERFSLILESASTNQTSMYLCASSPQVNTEAFFGQGTRLTVV.